One T cell receptor (beta chain) is described in this entry. The antigen is unknown. This CDR3 is also generated by other DNA sequences in the sample. There are 14 residues in the CDR3. Germline values: CDR1 ENHRY, CDR2 SYGVKD. V lost 3 bases, J lost 0 bases, and 8 bases lay in between. A multiplex PCR was run with 60 Vbeta primers and 13 Jbeta primers. The table came from immunoSEQ multiplex PCR; TCRdb's copy has only in-frame clones and leaves some out. The data hold about 89,000 clones, with roughly three quarters observed a single time. The data derive from a study of cytomegalovirus exposure and HLA in healthy donors. General study findings and limits: Reportedly, HLA-A and HLA-B alleles of most subjects were accurately predicted from TCR beta. The study carried out a later analysis of TCR beta sequences. It associated under 20,000 of them with specific HLA alleles at a false discovery rate of 0.05.

The chain uses TRBV10-3 and TRBJ1-1, with TRBD1 as a possible D gene (5 bases). This clonotype was sampled from a male donor in good health and CMV-seronegative. Sequencing was performed on PBMCs. In DNA form, the CDR3 reads TGTGCCATCAGTGACGGGGGGATGAACACTGAAGCTTTCTTT. Amino acid sequence: CAISDGGMNTEAFF.